Shown below are 17 T cell receptor beta chains from a single sample sequenced in a study of CD8+ T cells in alopecia areata. Following extraction, RNA underwent reverse transcription to cDNA, which served as the sequencing template. Sequencing used immunoSEQ multiplex PCR; TCRdb keeps in-frame clones, though not all of them. The profile covers about 270,000 clones, none occurring a single time. Markers used for sorting pooled cutaneous lymph node cells were CD4, CD8alpha, NKG2D, NKG2ACE and others. Sequencing used CD4+ T cells sorted from a lymph node. Every receptor here comes from a C3H/HeJ mouse with alopecia areata. For this strain, the MHC haplotype corresponds to H2-k.

To note about this clone: The genes and germline here are from mouse. The sequence runs out 4 residues before the end of the CDR3; the remainder is reconstructed from the germline J gene. The sample holds other DNA sequences that translate to the same CDR3. The chain carries TRBV13-1 and TRBJ1-1; D ambiguous. The CDR3 extends over 12 amino acids. Germline V gives CDR1 NSHNY, CDR2 SYGAGN. V lost 5 bases to trimming and J lost 1 base, with 6 bases between them. This chain's CDR3 is CASSLRNTEVFF. The sequenced part of the CDR3 DNA is TGTGCCAGCAGCCTCAGAAACACA.

This clone was observed a few times. All gene names here are mouse names. The CDR3 end falls 4 residues outside the read, so it is completed with the germline J gene. The genes are TRBV5 and TRBJ2-2, with 10 bases fitting TRBD2. CDR1 and CDR2 (germline): LGHNA, YNLKQL (reference sequence). With V trimmed by 0 bases and J by 2 bases, 6 bases remained unmatched. CDR3 length equals 18 residues. The CDR3 region is CASSQERAWGGNTGQLYF. Incomplete CDR3 DNA: TGTGCCAGCAGCCAAGAGAGGGCCTGGGGGGGCAACACCGGG.

Remarks on this clone: Genes and germline are mouse. The read terminates 4 residues before the CDR3 end, so the remaining end is supplied by the germline J gene. The V gene is TRBV19, the J gene TRBJ2-2; TRBD1 might be the D (5 bases). This CDR3 is built from 14 residues. Trimming took off 1 base at V and 3 bases at J, with 7 bases between the two ends. Germline V gene sequence: CDR1 FNHDT, CDR2 SITEND (reference sequence). CDR3 sequence reads: CASSIRRDTGQLYF. The sequenced CDR3 bases are TGTGCCAGCAGTATACGCAGGGACACCGGG.

This clone turned up a few times. A much larger clone sits a single nucleotide away, making a read error possible. Mouse names are used for the genes. The DNA ends 4 residues before the CDR3 does, and the rest of the CDR3 is filled in from the germline J gene. The genes are TRBV17 and TRBJ2-7; 12 bases fit TRBD2. This CDR3 is built from 13 residues. Per germline, CDR1 MNHDT and CDR2 YYDKIL. The sequenced CDR3 bases are TGTGCTAGCAGTGGGGACTGGGGGGAT. This translates into CASSGDWGD. The full-length CDR3 reads as CASSGDWGDEQYF. The whole variable domain, remainder taken from reference TRBV17 and TRBJ2-7, is DTTVKQNPRYKLARVGKPVNLICSQTMNHDTMYWYQKKPNQAPKLLLFYYDKILNREADTFEKFQSSRPNNSFCSLYIGSAGLEYSAMYLCASSGDWGDEQYFGPGTRLTVL.

Remarks on this clone: Mouse germline and gene names are used. Partial CDR3 DNA: TGTGCCAGCAGCCCCGGACTGGGGGAAAACTATGCT. Translated: CASSPGLGENYA. The entire CDR3 is CASSPGLGENYAEQFF. This rearrangement joins TRBV13-1 to TRBJ2-1, with 10 bases fitting TRBD2. The CDR3 end is not reached by the read, which stops 4 residues before it; the germline J gene fills it in. The CDR3 loop spans 16 amino acids. V lost 5 bases to trimming and J lost 1 base; unmatched junction nucleotides: 6. CDR1 is NSHNY, CDR2 SYGAGN, per germline.

This clone was found many times. The genes are named according to mouse. Read sequence stops 4 residues before the CDR3 end, and the germline J gene provides the missing end. The chain recombines TRBV17 with TRBJ2-3; a possible D gene is TRBD1 (6 bases). The germline CDR1 and CDR2 sequences are MNHDT and YYDKIL. The CDR3 has 16 amino acids. Trimming removed 1 base from V and 3 bases from J, with 14 bases in between. The DNA read from the CDR3 is TGTGCTAGCAGTAGAGGCAGGGGAAAGGGGGCAGAA. Translated, it gives CASSRGRGKGAE. The complete CDR3 protein is CASSRGRGKGAETLYF. The variable domain in full, with the rest retrieved from reference TRBV17 and TRBJ2-3, is DTTVKQNPRYKLARVGKPVNLICSQTMNHDTMYWYQKKPNQAPKLLLFYYDKILNREADTFEKFQSSRPNNSFCSLYIGSAGLEYSAMYLCASSRGRGKGAETLYFGSGTRLTVL.

On this clone: Genes and germline come from the mouse. The read gets to within 4 residues of the CDR3 end, and the germline J gene fills in the rest. The chain has TRBV1 and TRBJ1-1; maybe TRBD1 (6 bases). The CDR3 runs to 12 residues. Germline values: CDR1 NSQYPW, CDR2 LRSPGD (reference sequence). The CDR3 sequence: CTCSGGTPEVFF. The part of the CDR3 DNA that was read is TGCACCTGCAGTGGGGGGACACCA.

The sample holds a few counts of this clone. Mouse germline and gene names are used. The read halts 4 residues ahead of the CDR3 end, with the missing end drawn from the germline J gene. This chain links TRBV13-2 with TRBJ2-2; TRBD2 agrees at 8 bases. Germline V gene data show CDR1 as NNHNN and CDR2 as SYGAGS (reference sequence). The CDR3 has 15 amino acids. V dropped 0 bases and J dropped 6; count of bases not matched to a gene: 4. CDR3 DNA (partial): TGTGCCAGCGGTGATGGCTGGGGGGACGCCGGG. As protein: CASGDGWGDAG. The whole CDR3 sequence reads CASGDGWGDAGQLYF.

This clone was detected ten times or more. Gene names and germline match the mouse. Read sequence stops 4 residues before the CDR3 end, and the germline J gene provides the missing end. The chain carries TRBV5 and TRBJ2-7; TRBD1 matches 9 bases. Germline values: CDR1 LGHNA, CDR2 YNLKQL (reference sequence). The CDR3 runs 15 residues. This chain's CDR3 is CASSQVADRGYEQYF. The CDR3 DNA, read in part, is TGTGCCAGCAGCCAAGTGGCGGACAGGGGTTAT.

To note about this clone: Germline and genes here are mouse. The read is 4 residues too short to cover the CDR3 end, so that end is filled in from the germline J gene. This chain joins TRBV17 and TRBJ2-4; TRBD2 aligns across 8 bases. The V segment lost 4 bases and the J segment 3 bases; nucleotides outside the gene matches: 3. The CDR3 is 14 residues long. The germline gives CDR1 MNHDT, CDR2 YYDKIL. CDR3 residues: CASSNWGPQNTLYF. CDR3 DNA, as far as it was read: TGTGCTAGCAGTAACTGGGGGCCCCAAAAC.

Remarks on this clone: Germline and genes: mouse. Coverage ceases 4 residues before the CDR3 finishes, and the germline J gene fills in the end. The chain combines TRBV13-1 with TRBJ1-1; unclear D gene. The CDR3 is 12 residues long. Deletions cut 9 bases from V and 0 bases from J, with 9 bases between. CDR1 is NSHNY, CDR2 SYGAGN, per germline. The CDR3: CATSGANTEVFF. The sequenced part of the CDR3 DNA is TGTGCCACCTCAGGAGCAAACACA.

The table lists this clone with a few counts. Gene names follow the mouse nomenclature. The read falls 4 residues short of the CDR3 end, and the missing part is taken from the germline J gene. This specimen includes other DNA sequences encoding the same CDR3. The chain uses TRBV1 and TRBJ2-7; 7 bases fit TRBD2. CDR3 length: 14 amino acids. From germline, CDR1 is NSQYPW and CDR2 LRSPGD (reference sequence). The CDR3: CTCSADGGGYEQYF. The part of the CDR3 DNA that was read is TGCACCTGCAGTGCAGACGGGGGGGGATAT.

There are many counts of this clone. The genes and germline here are from mouse. The read finishes 4 residues shy of the CDR3 end, and the germline J gene is used to complete it. Other DNA sequences of this sample code for an identical CDR3. V is TRBV13-1 and J is TRBJ1-2, with no clear D. Trimming took 1 base from V and 2 from J, leaving 6 bases between them. The CDR3 is made up of 13 amino acids. The germline V gene encodes CDR1 NSHNY and CDR2 SYGAGN. The CDR3 spells CASSDLGNSDYTF. The part of the CDR3 DNA that was read is TGTGCCAGCAGTGATCTTGGGAACTCC.

This clone was picked up a small number of times. Gene names follow the mouse nomenclature. The CDR3 end falls 4 residues outside the read, so it is completed with the germline J gene. The sample has other DNA sequences that encode this CDR3 too. V gene TRBV1 combines with J gene TRBJ2-1; TRBD2 aligns across 8 bases. Trimming removed 1 base from V and 3 bases from J; junction bases left unmatched: 2. CDR1 NSQYPW and CDR2 LRSPGD come from the germline V gene (reference sequence). The CDR3 runs 15 residues. This CDR3 reads CTCSAGTGIYAEQFF. Incomplete CDR3 DNA: TGCACCTGCAGTGCAGGGACTGGGATCTATGCT.

As for this clone: Mouse gene names apply. The DNA ends 4 residues before the CDR3 does, and the rest of the CDR3 is filled in from the germline J gene. J is TRBJ2-3 and V is TRBV13-2; tentatively, D is TRBD2 (6 bases). The ends were cut back, 9 bases at V and 0 bases at J, with 11 bases in the middle. The germline V gene encodes CDR1 NNHNN and CDR2 SYGAGS (reference sequence). This CDR3 contains 13 residues. CDR3 DNA, as far as it was read: TGTGCCAAGTCTGGGGATAGTGCAGAA. The encoded protein is CAKSGDSAE. The full CDR3 reads CAKSGDSAETLYF.

This clone was counted many times. The gene symbols are mouse symbols. Sequencing ends 4 residues short of the CDR3 end; the germline J gene provides the rest. The rearrangement links TRBV17 to TRBJ1-2, with 8 positions matching TRBD1. Germline values: CDR1 MNHDT, CDR2 YYDKIL. The CDR3 runs 16 residues. J was trimmed by 1 base and V by 3 bases; bases with no gene match: 7. CDR3 amino acids: CASSSLRQGKNSDYTF. The sequenced CDR3 bases are TGTGCTAGCAGTAGTCTCCGACAGGGGAAAAACTCC.

Remarks on this clone: The genes are named according to mouse. The observed sequence ends 4 residues before the CDR3 terminus, with the missing tail filled in from the germline J gene. This chain links TRBV13-1 with TRBJ1-2; a possible D gene is TRBD1 (6 bases). From germline, CDR1 is NSHNY and CDR2 SYGAGN. Deletions cut 0 bases from V and 1 base from J, with 7 bases between. This CDR3 comprises 14 residues. Here the CDR3 reads CASSDVGQNSDYTF. CDR3 bases read: TGTGCCAGCAGTGATGTGGGACAAAACTCC.